Listed below are T cell receptor beta chains from one sample, sequenced in a study of regulatory T cells in long-lasting Graves disease. TCRdb re-analysed the multiplex PCR reads in MiXCR, keeping a single row per CDR3 protein. Of roughly 700,000 distinct CDR3 sequences detected, about 32% appear once; the ten largest clones hold under 50%. The input for sequencing was peripheral blood mononuclear cells (PBMCs), taken when the disease was refractory, from a patient treated with antithyroid drugs. The receptor source for this set is a female donor with Graves disease. Each CDR3 is given without its conserved first and last residue.

v_gene	len	j_gene	CDR3aa
TRBV25-1	13	TRBJ1-6	ASSEYGDGNSPLH
TRBV6-2/TRBV6-3	13	TRBJ1-2	ASSYSTGAGLGYT
TRBV3-1	15	TRBJ2-7	ASSQDPLAGAPGEQY
TRBV14	11	TRBJ1-2	ASSQDIPYGYT
TRBV6-5	14	TRBJ2-7	ASSYGDTTTSYEQY
TRBV2	15	TRBJ1-5	ASSEFVSGGPNQPQH
TRBV28	12	TRBJ1-1	ASSSGGANTEAF
TRBV30	12	TRBJ1-3	AFDRSVSGNTIY
TRBV20-1	12	TRBJ1-4	SARGTGANEKLF
TRBV12-3/TRBV12-4	14	TRBJ1-6	ASSLWIGQGNSPLH
TRBV19	11	TRBJ1-5	ASRQRTGQPQH
TRBV19	12	TRBJ1-1	ASSIQGVNTEAF